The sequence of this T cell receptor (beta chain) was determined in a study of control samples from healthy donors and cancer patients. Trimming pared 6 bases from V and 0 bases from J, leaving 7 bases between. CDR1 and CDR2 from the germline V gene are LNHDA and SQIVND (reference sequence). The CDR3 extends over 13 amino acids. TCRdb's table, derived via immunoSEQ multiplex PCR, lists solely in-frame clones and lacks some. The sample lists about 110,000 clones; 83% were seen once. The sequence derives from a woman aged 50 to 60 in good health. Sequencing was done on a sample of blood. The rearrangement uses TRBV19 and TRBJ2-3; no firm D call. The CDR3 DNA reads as TGTGCCAGTAGACAGCCTAGCACAGATACGCAGTATTTT. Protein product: CASRQPSTDTQYF. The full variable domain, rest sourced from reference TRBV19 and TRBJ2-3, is DGGITQSPKYLFRKEGQNVTLSCEQNLNHDAMYWYRQDPGQGLRLIYYSQIVNDFQKGDIAEGYSVSREKKESFPLTVTSAQKNPTAFYLCASRQPSTDTQYFGPGTRLTVL.